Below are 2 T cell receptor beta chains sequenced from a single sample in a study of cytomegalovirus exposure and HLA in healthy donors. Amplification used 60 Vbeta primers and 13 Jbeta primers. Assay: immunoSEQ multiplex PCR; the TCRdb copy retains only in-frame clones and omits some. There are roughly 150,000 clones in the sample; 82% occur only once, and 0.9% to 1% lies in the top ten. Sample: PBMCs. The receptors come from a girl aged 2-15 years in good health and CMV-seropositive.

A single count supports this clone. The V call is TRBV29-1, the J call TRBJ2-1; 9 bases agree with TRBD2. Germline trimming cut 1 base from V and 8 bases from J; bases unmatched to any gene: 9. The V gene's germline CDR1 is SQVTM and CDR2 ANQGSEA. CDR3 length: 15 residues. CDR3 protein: CSVEGLAGVGDEQFF. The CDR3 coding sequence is TGCAGCGTTGAAGGTTTAGCGGGAGTAGGCGATGAGCAGTTCTTC.

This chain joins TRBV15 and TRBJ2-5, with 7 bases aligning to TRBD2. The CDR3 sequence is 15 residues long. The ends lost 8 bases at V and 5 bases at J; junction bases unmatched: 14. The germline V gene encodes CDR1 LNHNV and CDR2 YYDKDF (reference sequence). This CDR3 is CATGRGTEGRETQYF. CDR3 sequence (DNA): TGTGCCACCGGGAGGGGAACGGAGGGTAGGGAGACCCAGTACTTC.